This T cell receptor beta chain was found in a study of T cells in tuberculosis. Trimming cost V 0 bases and J 6 bases, with 15 bases left between them. Looked up from germline, CDR1 is MGHRA and CDR2 is YSYEKL. This CDR3 spans 16 amino acids. Comment on this clone: Its antigen remains unidentified.

Adolescents were screened for latent TB by skin test and IGRA. Method: immunoSEQ multiplex PCR; TCRdb's copy keeps in-frame clones and lacks some. In the table there are more than 20,000 clones, approximately 90% of which are singletons. Notes on the study in general: Samples were chosen by availability of cryopreserved specimens. Shorter CDR3-alpha in active tuberculosis partly drove smaller distances. A GMM-specific repertoire classifier reached roughly 87% accuracy, AUROC over 0.85.

The chain carries TRBV4-1 and TRBJ1-3; D not resolved. The source of this sequence is a donor aged 5 to 30 with latent tuberculosis or without tuberculosis infection. Sample: PBMCs. The CDR3 nucleotides read TGCGCCAGCAGCCAAGAAGGCCGGGTAAAAGAAAACACCATATATTTT. Protein sequence: CASSQEGRVKENTIYF.